This T cell receptor beta chain derives from a study of T-cell memory formation after mild COVID-19. TCRdb reprocessed the 5' RACE reads with MiXCR, giving one entry per CDR3 protein. The sample consists of hundreds of thousands of distinct CDR3 sequences, approximately 19% of them appearing once. As to this clonotype: No antigen is known for it.

Overall study findings and caveats: Chiefly within CM and EM were the contracting CD4+ clones; CD8+ ones were within EMRA. While clones contracting from day 15 to 85 were balanced between CD4 and CD8, later expanders leaned CD4+.

The source is a man younger than 30 who had mild COVID-19 (a few samples of this study predate the infection). Cell type and time point are not known. The sample comprised PBMCs or a T cell subset sorted from them (not recorded which).

The CDR3 loop is CSVQLAGGPEDTQYF. CDR3 nucleotides: TGCAGCGTACAACTAGCGGGGGGGCCAGAGGATACGCAGTATTTT. The gene calls are TRBV29-1 and TRBJ2-3; 13 positions agree with TRBD2. V was pared by 6 bases and J by 6 bases, with 9 bases of the junction left unmatched. CDR1 is SQVTM and CDR2 is ANQGSEA in the germline V gene. This CDR3 spans 15 amino acids.